This TCR beta chain was profiled in a study of shared clonotypes between healthy human individuals. Notes on the study in general: Across a handful of donors, naive CD4 shared around 5.4%, naive CD8 under 4%, memory CD4 roughly 2.4%, memory CD8 0.35% to 0.5%.

Running of the assay took place at deep level. The material for each subset, its genomic DNA, was split evenly across several immunoSEQ plates. The assay was immunoSEQ multiplex PCR, and TCRdb's table has in-frame clones only and misses some. The table shows roughly 650,000 clones, with approximately 97% occurring only once. CDR1 is SGHTA, CDR2 FQGTGA, per germline. V gave up 5 bases and J gave up 9 bases, with 11 bases separating them. This CDR3 region has 12 residues. Comment on this clone: The antigen remains unidentified.

Healthy HIV-negative adults with no recent acute infections or vaccinations were recruited as donors. This TCR came from a woman under 40 in good health. Sequenced input: naive CD4+ T cells sorted from blood. Subset denoted: CD45RA+ positively selected. The chain joins TRBV7-3 to TRBJ2-1, with D possibly being TRBD2 (5 bases). The CDR3 region is CASSPPGGEQFF. In DNA, the CDR3 is TGTGCCAGCAGCCCACCCGGAGGTGAGCAGTTCTTC.